The next 2 T cell receptor beta chains were all read from a single sample in a study of T-cell reconstitution after alpha-beta-depleted transplantation in children. Preparation of the TCRbeta library used unique molecular identifiers. A single record per CDR3 protein comes from TCRdb applying MiXCR to the PCR reads. This table holds 70,000 to 95,000 distinct CDR3 sequences, around 18% found once. The sequenced sample was PBMCs, mostly from graft donor cells, obtained 360 days after TCRalphabeta/CD19-depleted stem cell transplant. Receptor source: a male patient between 2 and 10 years old who had a stem cell transplant for acute lymphoblastic leukemia, so the T cells may come from the graft donor.

V usage is TRBV30 and J usage is TRBJ2-1; D unresolved. The CDR3 runs to 11 residues. The ends were cut back, 1 base at V and 8 bases at J, with 6 bases in the middle. Germline V gene data show CDR1 as GTSNPN and CDR2 as SVGIG (reference sequence). This CDR3 is CAWSGSDEQFF. In nucleotides, the CDR3 is TGTGCCTGGAGTGGGTCGGATGAGCAGTTCTTC.

This clonotype has a count of ten or more. The chain couples TRBV25-1 to TRBJ2-7; D gene uncertain. This CDR3 has 13 amino acids. Germline V gene data show CDR1 as MGHDK and CDR2 as SYGVNS. Trimming removed 4 bases from V and 2 bases from J, with 9 bases in between. CDR3: CASSVKGPYEQYF. DNA of the CDR3: TGTGCCAGCAGTGTGAAGGGCCCCTACGAGCAGTACTTC.